These T cell receptor beta chains were read from a single sample in a study of blood T cell repertoires in COVID-19. Produced via immunoSEQ multiplex PCR; TCRdb's table is partial and in-frame only. The sample carries some 230,000 clones, over 75% recorded once. Sequences were obtained from PBMCs or T cells enriched from blood (not recorded which). The receptors stem from a woman younger than 30 in a cohort exposed to, infected with or recovered from COVID-19 (not recorded which). Both conserved end residues are part of each CDR3. A D gene is named only where the DNA matches it firmly. Some rows mark clone size as missing; the rest say once, few, many or name a class of expanded clone.

v_call	clone_size	d_call	j_call	cdr3_aa	cdr3_nt
TRBV30	.	.	TRBJ1-4	CAWSVPGEKLFF	TGTGCCTGGAGTGTACCAGGTGAAAAACTGTTTTTT
TRBV6-4	.	.	TRBJ2-3	CASSEGGGAGDTQYF	TGTGCCAGCAGTGAAGGAGGGGGGGCAGGAGATACGCAGTATTTT
TRBV21-1	.	.	TRBJ2-5	CASSTGISWAETQYF	TGTGCCAGCAGCACAGGGATCTCCTGGGCCGAGACCCAGTACTTC
TRBV7-8	once	.	TRBJ2-7	CASSLAIWGDEQYF	TGTGCCAGCAGCTTAGCGATTTGGGGGGACGAGCAGTACTTC
TRBV7-6	.	.	TRBJ2-5	CASSRPAGTQYF	TGTGCCAGCAGCCGACCGGCGGGGACCCAGTACTTC
TRBV6-5	once	.	TRBJ2-7	CASSYSDSYYEQYF	TGTGCCAGCAGTTACTCGGACTCTTACTACGAGCAGTACTTC
TRBV12-3/TRBV12-4	.	.	TRBJ1-2	CASSLAPYGYTF	TGTGCCAGCAGTTTGGCCCCTTATGGCTACACCTTC
TRBV13	.	TRBD1	TRBJ1-6	CASRSADRGYHSPLHF	TGTGCCAGCAGATCCGCGGACAGGGGATATCATTCACCCCTCCACTTT
TRBV27	.	.	TRBJ1-1	CASTPDRFRVTEAFF	TGTGCCAGCACCCCCGACAGATTCAGGGTCACTGAAGCTTTCTTT
TRBV6-1	many	.	TRBJ1-4	CASSESRSRNEKLFF	TGTGCCAGCAGTGAAAGTCGGAGTAGGAATGAAAAACTGTTTTTT
TRBV9	.	TRBD1	TRBJ1-2	CASSQTPHTPGTGDNYGYTF	TGTGCCAGCAGCCAAACTCCTCATACCCCCGGGACAGGGGATAACTATGGCTACACCTTC
TRBV9	few	.	TRBJ2-1	CASSQTVSSYNEQFF	TGTGCCAGCAGCCAGACAGTGAGCTCCTACAATGAGCAGTTCTTC
TRBV4-1	.	.	TRBJ2-3	CASSQVFGTDTQYF	TGCGCCAGCAGCCAAGTGTTCGGCACAGATACGCAGTATTTT
TRBV13	.	TRBD2	TRBJ2-5	CASSSRGGLAGRETQYF	TGTGCCAGCAGCTCGCGGGGGGGACTAGCGGGAAGAGAGACCCAGTACTTC
TRBV25-1	.	.	TRBJ1-2	CASSEGGVRDTIYGYTF	TGTGCCAGCAGTGAGGGGGGGGTAAGGGATACCATCTATGGCTACACCTTC
TRBV7-9	.	.	TRBJ2-1	CASSAEVGALGNEQFF	TGTGCCAGCAGCGCTGAGGTGGGGGCTTTGGGGAATGAGCAGTTCTTC
TRBV10-3	.	.	TRBJ1-6	CAISAEGRNNSPLHF	TGTGCCATCAGCGCTGAGGGCCGGAATAATTCACCCCTCCACTTT
TRBV9	.	.	TRBJ1-2	CASSVGGGPSGGYTF	TGTGCCAGCAGCGTAGGAGGAGGACCCTCGGGGGGCTACACCTTC
TRBV2	.	.	TRBJ2-5	CASSEGTALEETQYF	TGTGCCAGCAGTGAAGGGACAGCATTAGAAGAGACCCAGTACTTC
TRBV9	.	.	TRBJ1-1	CASSSQTDRPARAAFF	TGTGCCAGCAGCTCCCAGACAGATCGCCCAGCCCGGGCAGCTTTCTTT
TRBV10-1	.	TRBD2	TRBJ2-3	CASSDNSGGTDTQYF	TGCGCCAGCAGTGATAACAGCGGGGGCACAGATACGCAGTATTTT
TRBV12-3/TRBV12-4	.	.	TRBJ1-2	CASSLAGAYGYTF	TGTGCCAGCAGTTTGGCAGGGGCCTATGGCTACACCTTC
TRBV20-1	.	.	TRBJ2-1	CSAGTSEEQFF	TGCAGTGCGGGGACTTCAGAGGAGCAGTTCTTC
TRBV14	.	.	TRBJ1-3	CASSQRRPVGPGNTIYF	TGTGCCAGCAGCCAAAGACGACCGGTGGGCCCTGGAAACACCATATATTTT
TRBV11-3	.	.	TRBJ1-5	CASSSQGSNQPQHF	TGTGCCAGCAGCTCCCAGGGTTCCAATCAGCCCCAGCATTTT
TRBV7-9	.	.	TRBJ1-1	CASSGANTEAFF	TGTGCCAGCAGCGGGGCAAACACTGAAGCTTTCTTT
TRBV7-6	.	.	TRBJ1-1	CASSLEGGLTEAFF	TGTGCCAGCAGCTTAGAAGGGGGTCTAACTGAAGCTTTCTTT
TRBV27	.	TRBD2	TRBJ2-3	CASSQRTSGSSFPTDTQYF	TGTGCCAGCAGTCAGAGGACTAGCGGGTCGTCCTTTCCCACAGATACGCAGTATTTT
TRBV2	.	.	TRBJ2-2	CASSDRGRELFF	TGTGCCAGCAGTGACAGGGGTAGGGAGCTGTTTTTT
TRBV27	.	.	TRBJ1-2	CASSLNGPGGYGYTF	TGTGCCAGCAGCCTTAACGGACCCGGGGGCTATGGCTACACCTTC
TRBV6-5	.	.	TRBJ1-1	CASSYGTLSGAFF	TGTGCCAGCAGTTATGGGACACTCTCGGGGGCTTTCTTT
TRBV10-2	.	.	TRBJ2-7	CASSESAHPINYF	TGCGCCAGCAGTGAGTCAGCCCATCCCATCAATTACTTC
TRBV7-2	.	.	TRBJ2-4	CASSFYGLGRGSIQYF	TGTGCCAGCAGCTTTTACGGGTTAGGCAGGGGAAGCATTCAGTACTTC
TRBV7-9	.	.	TRBJ1-1	CASSSQGGNTEAFF	TGTGCCAGCAGCTCCCAGGGTGGGAACACTGAAGCTTTCTTT
TRBV15	once	.	TRBJ2-1	CATSRDRDEQFF	TGTGCCACCAGCAGAGATCGGGATGAGCAGTTCTTC
TRBV19	.	.	TRBJ2-5	CASSIMYAGLTLQETQYF	TGTGCCAGTAGTATAATGTACGCGGGGTTAACCCTCCAAGAGACCCAGTACTTC
TRBV7-3	.	.	TRBJ2-2	CASSLNPGDVTGELFF	TGTGCCAGCAGCTTAAACCCCGGAGACGTGACCGGGGAGCTGTTTTTT